These 30 T cell receptor beta chains were sequenced from one sample in a study of T-cell reconstitution after alpha-beta-depleted transplantation in children (TCRdb year 2016). Libraries were prepared through PCR. TCRdb names Illumina HiSeq 2500 as the instrument used. TCR library preparation used molecular barcoding, with unique molecular identifiers applied to normalize quantification of the TCRbeta repertoire. TCRdb reran the public reads through fastp at Q25 and MiXCR, keeping productive beta chains. Rows are unified per CDR3 protein, each entry keeping the most common DNA and genes. This sample lists 440,000 or so distinct CDR3 sequences; 43% were detected once. The ten largest make up under 35% of the sample. Reading the label with the study, this specimen's treatment or condition is: allogeneic hematopoietic cell transplantation with graft depleted of TCRalphabeta T cells and CD19 B cells.

Here the sequenced sample was PBMCs, taken before TCRalphabeta/CD19-depleted stem cell transplant. The source of these receptors is a girl aged 2-10 years with aplastic anemia, due to receive a stem cell transplant.

This sequence joins TRBV6-2 or TRBV6-3 and TRBJ2-1, with D possibly TRBD2 on 7 matching bases. The V and J ends lost 0 bases and 4 bases respectively, with 16 bases between them. In germline, CDR1 is MNHEY, CDR2 SVGEGT. The CDR3 has 17 amino acids. In nucleotides, the CDR3 is TGTGCCAGCAGTTACTCGCCGGGGAGGGGGGGTTACAATGAGCAGTTCTTC. This translates into CASSYSPGRGGYNEQFF.

This clonotype has just a few counts. This chain joins TRBV25-1 and TRBJ2-6; D unclear. Deletions cut 4 bases from V and 1 base from J, with 5 bases between. Germline CDR1 is MGHDK and CDR2 is SYGVNS. The CDR3 runs 14 residues. The CDR3 region is CASSAASGANVLTF. Here the CDR3 DNA reads TGTGCCAGCAGTGCGGCATCTGGGGCCAACGTCCTGACTTTC.

At least ten counts were recorded for this clonotype. V gene TRBV7-6 combines with J gene TRBJ1-2; tentative D call: TRBD1 (5 bases). Trimming took 5 bases from V and 5 from J, leaving 12 bases between them. Per the germline V gene, CDR1 is SGHVS and CDR2 is FNYEAQ. The CDR3 loop spans 13 amino acids. CDR3 residues: CASSETGMYGYTF. CDR3 bases: TGTGCCAGCAGCGAAACAGGAATGTATGGCTACACCTTC.

V gene TRBV20-1 combines with J gene TRBJ2-7; a weak D match, TRBD2 (6 bases). Trimming left V 3 bases short and J 2 bases short, with 11 bases between. Germline V lookup: CDR1 DFQATT, CDR2 SNEGSKA (reference sequence). The CDR3 sequence is 13 residues long. CDR3 amino acids: CSASAGPTYEQYF. The CDR3 DNA reads TGCAGTGCTAGTGCGGGACCAACCTACGAGCAGTACTTC.

This chain joins TRBV10-1 and TRBJ2-1, with TRBD2 matching 8 bases. This CDR3 is built from 15 residues. J lost 9 bases, V lost 2 bases, and 9 bases had no gene match. Germline V gene data show CDR1 as WNHNN and CDR2 as SYGVQD (reference sequence). CDR3 sequence: CASSEAGLGMGEQFF. The CDR3 coding sequence is TGCGCCAGCAGTGAGGCGGGACTAGGAATGGGTGAGCAGTTCTTC.

On this clonotype itself: At one boundary the junction diverges from the germline segment, which might be a read error. The chain uses TRBV20-1 and TRBJ2-7, with D tentatively TRBD2 (6 bases). This CDR3 contains 14 residues. The germline CDR1 and CDR2 sequences are DFQATT and SNEGSKA (reference sequence). CDR3 nucleotides: TGCATTGCTATGGGGCTAGCGAACATATACGAGCAGTACTTC. Its protein product is CIAMGLANIYEQYF.

The CDR3 coding sequence is TGTGCCAGCTCACCACCGGACAGGGGTTGGTCCTACGAGCAGTACTTC. Translating it yields CASSPPDRGWSYEQYF. The rearrangement links TRBV18 to TRBJ2-7; 9 nucleotides agree with TRBD1. The CDR3 spans 16 residues. Germline V gene data show CDR1 as KGHSH and CDR2 as LQKENI. J lost 1 base, V lost 0 bases, and 4 bases had no gene match.

This chain uses TRBV29-1 with TRBJ2-2; the match to TRBD1 covers 9 bases. CDR1 is SQVTM and CDR2 is ANQGSEA in the germline V gene. The CDR3 has 15 residues. Trimming took 7 bases from V and 5 from J; bases not matched to a gene: 11. The CDR3 loop is CSANPGTGRTGELFF. In nucleotides, the CDR3 is TGCAGCGCAAACCCCGGGACAGGGCGGACCGGGGAGCTGTTTTTT.

Notes on this clonotype: Possible read error: a much larger clone is one base away. The chain couples TRBV5-1 to TRBJ2-2; possibly TRBD2 for D (5 bases). Germline loops: CDR1 SGHRS, CDR2 YFSETQ. CDR3 length: 13 residues. V dropped 2 bases and J dropped 5 bases, with 7 bases sitting between them. This CDR3 reads CASSFGETGELFF. The CDR3 coding sequence is TGCGCCAGCAGCTTCGGGGAGACCGGGGAGCTGTTTTTT.

This clonotype showed up many times. A much bigger clone sits one base away, suggesting this may be a read error. J is TRBJ2-5 and V is TRBV7-9; D is unclear. The CDR3 covers 11 residues. CDR1 and CDR2 from the germline V gene are SEHNR and FQNEAQ (reference sequence). CDR3 loop: CASSLKETHYF. The CDR3 bases are TGTGCCAGCAGCCTCAAAGAGACCCATTACTTC.

The chain has TRBV6-1 and TRBJ2-3; 15 bases agree with TRBD2. V shed 6 bases and J 9 bases; nucleotides not matched to a gene: 7. In germline, CDR1 is MNHNS, CDR2 SASEGT. This CDR3 has 15 amino acids. The DNA of the CDR3 is TGTGCCAGCAGCGCCGGGACTAGCGGGGGGAACACGCAGTATTTT. Encoded protein: CASSAGTSGGNTQYF.

This chain connects TRBV18 to TRBJ2-1; D might be TRBD2 (5 bases). This CDR3 contains 13 residues. Germline CDR1 and CDR2: KGHSH and LQKENI. Trimming removed 3 bases at V and 9 bases at J, with 12 bases between. CDR3 sequence (DNA): TGTGCCAGCTCACCTGGACTCGAAAGTGAGCAGTTCTTC. As protein: CASSPGLESEQFF.

This clonotype was found a few times. The gene calls are TRBV7-2 and TRBJ1-5; D call uncertain. The V gene lost 3 bases and the J gene lost 2 bases, with 8 bases spanning the gap. This CDR3 spans 14 amino acids. Germline loops: CDR1 SGHTA, CDR2 FQGNSA. DNA for the CDR3: TGTGCCAGCAGCTTTGGCGAAGGCAATCAGCCCCAGCATTTT. Protein: CASSFGEGNQPQHF.

The V call is TRBV29-1, the J call TRBJ2-2, with D perhaps matching TRBD1 (6 bases). Germline-derived CDR1 and CDR2 are SQVTM and ANQGSEA. V lost 4 bases and J lost 1, with 13 bases in between. The CDR3 is 15 residues long. CDR3 amino acids: CSVAPPTGNTGELFF. CDR3 nucleotide sequence: TGCAGCGTTGCACCTCCGACAGGGAACACCGGGGAGCTGTTTTTT.

J is TRBJ2-6 and V is TRBV20-1, with a weak D call TRBD1 (6 bases). The CDR3 extends over 15 amino acids. V shed 1 base and J shed 4 bases, with 11 bases lying between them. Germline V gene lookup returns CDR1 DFQATT and CDR2 SNEGSKA (reference sequence). The CDR3 DNA is TGCAGTGCTAGAGCCTCAGGGGCCGGGGCCAACGTCCTGACTTTC. This sequence encodes CSARASGAGANVLTF.

The genes are TRBV10-3 and TRBJ2-7, with 9 bases lining up with TRBD1. The ends lost 5 bases at V and 6 bases at J; junction bases unmatched: 11. This CDR3 contains 15 residues. The V gene's germline CDR1 is ENHRY and CDR2 SYGVKD. CDR3 protein: CAISNLRDRVGEQYF. In DNA form, the CDR3 reads TGTGCCATCAGTAACCTTAGGGACAGGGTCGGCGAGCAGTACTTC.

Note on this clonotype: A much more abundant neighbour one base away suggests this may be a read error. This chain uses TRBV18 with TRBJ1-3; D is undetermined. Trimming cost V 1 base and J 6 bases, with 10 bases left between them. The germline CDR1 and CDR2 sequences are KGHSH and LQKENI. This CDR3 comprises 14 residues. CDR3 in DNA: TGTGCCAGCTCACCACAATCGGCTGTAAACACCATATATTTT. This translates into CASSPQSAVNTIYF.

The chain joins TRBV24-1 to TRBJ2-3; the match to TRBD1 covers 9 bases. Losses at the gene ends were 2 bases for V and 4 bases for J; bases not matched to a gene: 3. CDR1 and CDR2 (germline): KGHDR, SFDVKD. CDR3 length: 15 amino acids. CDR3 amino acids: CATSDSGQGPDTQYF. CDR3 coding DNA: TGTGCCACCAGTGATTCCGGACAGGGGCCAGATACGCAGTATTTT.

A few counts support this clonotype. V is TRBV6-1 and J is TRBJ2-1; 11 bases are a match to TRBD2. The CDR3 is made up of 15 amino acids. Germline trimming cut 6 bases from V and 7 bases from J; bases unmatched to any gene: 8. Germline assignment: CDR1 MNHNS and CDR2 SASEGT. The CDR3: CASSLVGLAENEQFF. The CDR3, as DNA: TGTGCCAGCAGCCTAGTGGGACTAGCGGAGAATGAGCAGTTCTTC.

The chain joins TRBV20-1 to TRBJ2-7; 8 bases align to TRBD2. The CDR3 has 12 amino acids. Germline V gene data show CDR1 as DFQATT and CDR2 as SNEGSKA (reference sequence). The V segment lost 5 bases and the J segment 8 bases; nucleotides outside the gene matches: 8. This CDR3 is CSARGTSQKQYF. Written as DNA, the CDR3 is TGCAGTGCTCGCGGGACTAGTCAAAAGCAGTACTTC.

V usage is TRBV6-5 and J usage is TRBJ2-1; 7 nucleotides align to TRBD2. The V segment lost 2 bases and the J segment 7 bases; nucleotides outside the gene matches: 5. The CDR3 has 14 amino acids. Germline V CDR1 and CDR2: MNHEY, SVGAGI. The CDR3: CASSYGGSRNEQFF. CDR3 DNA sequence: TGTGCCAGCAGTTACGGCGGGAGCAGGAATGAGCAGTTCTTC.

This clonotype occurred a few times. The chain links TRBV10-3 to TRBJ2-5; 12 nucleotides line up with TRBD1. The CDR3 runs 14 residues. Germline values: CDR1 ENHRY, CDR2 SYGVKD. J lost 5 bases, V lost 6 bases, and 4 bases had no gene match. CDR3 amino acids: CAISGTGGRETQYF. In nucleotides, the CDR3 is TGTGCCATCAGCGGGACAGGGGGCCGGGAGACCCAGTACTTC.

The chain couples TRBV7-9 to TRBJ2-4, with D tentatively TRBD1 (5 bases). V gave up 5 bases and J gave up 0 bases, with 14 bases separating them. The CDR3 totals 16 residues. The germline CDR1 and CDR2 sequences are SEHNR and FQNEAQ (reference sequence). The CDR3 loop reads CASSPSTDLAKNIQYF. CDR3 sequence (DNA): TGTGCCAGCAGCCCATCGACAGACCTAGCCAAAAACATTCAGTACTTC. Based on the CDR3 plus reference TRBV7-9 and TRBJ2-4, the full variable domain is DTGVSQNPRHKITKRGQNVTFRCDPISEHNRLYWYRQTLGQGPEFLTYFQNEAQLEKSRLLSDRFSAERPKGSFSTLEIQRTEQGDSAMYLCASSPSTDLAKNIQYFGAGTRLSVL.

The chain links TRBV7-3 to TRBJ2-3; 12 positions agree with TRBD2. The junction had 7 bases not matched to a gene; V was cut back by 2 bases and J by 7 bases. Germline V gene sequence: CDR1 SGHTA, CDR2 FQGTGA. CDR3 size: 16 residues. DNA of the CDR3: TGTGCCAGCAGCTTACTAGCGGGGGGGCACACGAATACGCAGTATTTT. Translated, it gives CASSLLAGGHTNTQYF.

V gene TRBV5-4 combines with J gene TRBJ1-2; 7 bases are a match to TRBD1. With V trimmed by 5 bases and J by 7 bases, 8 bases remained unmatched. The CDR3 runs to 13 residues. Germline V lookup: CDR1 SGHNT, CDR2 YYREEE (reference sequence). This CDR3 is CASRLSGTAGYTF. The CDR3 nucleotides are TGTGCCAGCAGGCTATCCGGGACAGCTGGCTACACCTTC.

V usage is TRBV5-1 and J usage is TRBJ1-6; no definite D call. The germline V and J ends were trimmed by 2 bases and 9 bases, with 9 bases remaining between them. CDR1 SGHRS and CDR2 YFSETQ come from the germline V gene. There are 13 residues in the CDR3. CDR3: CASSFEASSPLHF. DNA of the CDR3: TGCGCCAGCAGCTTCGAAGCGAGTTCACCCCTCCACTTT.

This clonotype has a handful of counts. The J gene is TRBJ2-4, the V gene TRBV20-1, with D possibly TRBD2 on 6 matching bases. Germline loops: CDR1 DFQATT, CDR2 SNEGSKA (reference sequence). The length of the CDR3 is 14 residues. The CDR3 here is CSHQGGVLGNIQYF. In DNA form, the CDR3 reads TGCAGCCACCAGGGCGGGGTTCTTGGAAACATTCAGTACTTC.

The table lists this clonotype with many counts. The rearrangement joins TRBV12-3 or TRBV12-4 to TRBJ1-2; 7 nucleotides line up with TRBD1. V lost 7 bases, J lost 8 bases, and 10 bases stayed unmatched. The length of the CDR3 is 13 residues. In DNA form, the CDR3 reads TGTGCCAGCACTGATAAGACAGGGCGAGGCTACACCTTC. The encoded protein is CASTDKTGRGYTF.

There are many counts of this clonotype. The rearrangement joins TRBV5-1 to TRBJ2-7; a weak D match, TRBD2 (5 bases). Between the trimmed V and J ends, which lost 1 base and 2 bases, there was a span of 10 bases. The CDR3 is 14 amino acids. The germline gives CDR1 SGHRS, CDR2 YFSETQ. The CDR3 region has the DNA TGCGCCAGCAGCTTGTCCGGGAAAACCTACGAGCAGTACTTC. Its protein product is CASSLSGKTYEQYF.

This clonotype has a count of ten or more. CDR3 bases: TGTGCCAGCAGCATCCTACTAGCGGGAGGATACTCTAGCACAGATACGCAGTATTTT. Its protein is CASSILLAGGYSSTDTQYF. The chain has TRBV7-2 and TRBJ2-3, with 12 bases aligning to TRBD2. This CDR3 region has 19 residues. Germline trimming cut 5 bases from V and 0 bases from J; bases unmatched to any gene: 12. Germline-derived CDR1 and CDR2 are SGHTA and FQGNSA.